The entry below gives a single T cell receptor (beta chain) sequence along with its context. Its target antigen remains unknown. The sample holds no much larger clone one base away, and base qualities are not on file. These data are taken from a study of shared T cell receptors in the human thymus (dated by TCRdb to the early 2020s). Looking at the study overall: The study examined how the human thymus generates shared, self-reactive T-cell receptor alpha chains.

The CDR3 measures 11 amino acids from cysteine to phenylalanine. The CDR3 DNA has 33 bases and is translated from base 1. V is trimmed back by 6 bases and J by 10 bases, and the junction contains 8 bases that no gene match accounts for. From a lookup of the germline V gene (reference sequence), CDR1 and CDR2 are GTSNPN and SVGIG. Libraries were built with the immunoSEQ multiplex PCR assay. Entries here come from immuneACCESS through TCRdb and include only in-frame sequences with V and J called. Some clones fail to appear in such tables; in the studies checked, an unresolved V gene covers under half of the shortfall, and the cause of the remainder is unknown. Counted in this sample were 540,000 or so clones; around 78% of them appeared once. 0.013% of the sample is held by the ten biggest clonotypes. The same specimen was also included in a second study, on human thymus T cells. From the second report: The donors were immunologically healthy infants in Finland who had open corrective cardiac surgery for congenital heart defects. The thymus tissue came from surgical resects taken out during corrective cardiac surgery. Biased V and J gene segment usage appeared to be present in both thymic and peripheral blood repertoires. Highly overlapping thymic TCR repertoires among unrelated individuals were reported in the related research. TCR alpha and beta repertoires from seven to nine infant thymus samples and a few related peripheral blood samples were characterized in the study. The cohort included more than 5 male and a couple of female infants, with donor ages spanning 7 to 244 days. After being mechanically released from the tissue, thymocytes were kept at -70 degrees C in pellets of roughly 9.5-31 million cells. Genomic DNA was extracted from frozen cell pellets with a QIAsymphony instrument. The immunoSEQ multiplex PCR assay was used to amplify the TCRB and TCRAD loci from a standardized quantity of quality-controlled genomic DNA. The amplicons spanned the V(D)J region and were long enough to cover the CDR3 and allow V and J genes to be identified. The commercial immunoSEQ service was used to sequence amplicons on an Illumina platform. Primer bias and sequencing errors were corrected using previously described methods, and TCRAD and TCRB definitions followed the IMGT database. Analysis of the repertoires was done with immunoSEQ Analyzer 3.0 and VDJTools and included basic statistics, V/J segment usage, diversity estimates, rarefaction and pairwise overlap. Diversity was estimated using the Chao1, ChaoE, Efron-Thisted, Shannon and inverse Simpson indices, and was also estimated on datasets down-sampled to the size of the smallest sample. Repertoire overlap was determined by strict matching of CDR3 nucleotide sequence, V gene and J gene, and Jaccard-based multidimensional scaling clustering was applied. On average, around 780,000 unique TCRB clonotypes were obtained from thymus samples, compared with about 86,000 from blood samples.

This chain joins TRBV30 to TRBJ1-1, with 7 junctional bases fitting TRBD1. The sequenced sample consisted of thymocytes. The source is a boy younger than two with a congenital heart defect. Donor details come from another sample of the same person, matched by shared clones. The CDR3 region has the sequence CACHRGGGAFF. The DNA sequence is as follows: TGTGCCTGCCACAGGGGCGGCGGAGCTTTCTTT.